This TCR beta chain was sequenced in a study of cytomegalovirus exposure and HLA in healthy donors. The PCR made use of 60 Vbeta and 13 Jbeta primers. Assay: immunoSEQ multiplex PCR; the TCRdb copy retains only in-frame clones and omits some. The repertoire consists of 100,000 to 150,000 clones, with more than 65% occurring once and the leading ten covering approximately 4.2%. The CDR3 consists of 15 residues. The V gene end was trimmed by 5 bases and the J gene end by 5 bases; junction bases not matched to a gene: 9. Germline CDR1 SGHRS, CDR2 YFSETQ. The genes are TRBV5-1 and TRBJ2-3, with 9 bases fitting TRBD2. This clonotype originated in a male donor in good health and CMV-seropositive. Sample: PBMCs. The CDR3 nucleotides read TGCGCCAGCAGTATTGGCGGGGGGGCTGTAGATACGCAGTATTTT. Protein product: CASSIGGGAVDTQYF.